This T cell receptor beta chain was captured in a study of blood T cell repertoires in COVID-19. The germline V gene has CDR1 MNHNY and CDR2 SVGAGI (reference sequence). Trimming took off 4 bases at V and 7 bases at J, with 11 bases between the two ends. CDR3 size: 13 residues. In the original workflow: Amplification of reference gene primers provided the estimated nucleated cell counts. Clones were sequenced by immunoSEQ multiplex PCR, and TCRdb holds only the in-frame ones, with some missing. V and J calls and clone size follow that table, whereas D and trimming were derived from the DNA. Here the sample spans over 100,000 clones, roughly 85% being singletons.

The specimen sequenced was peripheral blood. J is TRBJ2-1 and V is TRBV6-6; perhaps TRBD1 as D (5 bases). The source is a man between 40 and 49 years old with acute or convalescent COVID-19. The CDR3 DNA follows: TGTGCCAGCAGTTCCCCTTCAGGGAATGAGCAGTTCTTC. Protein product: CASSSPSGNEQFF.